A single sample gave rise to the 4 T cell receptor beta chains below, sequenced in a study of cytomegalovirus exposure and HLA in healthy donors. Use of 60 Vbeta and 13 Jbeta primers characterized the PCR. Profiling relied on immunoSEQ multiplex PCR, and the TCRdb table lists in-frame clones only, not all of them. The sample consists of around 200,000 clones, 70% to 80% of them appearing once. Sequences were obtained from PBMCs. The receptors stem from a man aged 35 to 55 in good health and CMV-seronegative.

This clone showed up just a few times. Different DNA sequences within this sample yield the same CDR3. The CDR3 nucleotides read TGTGCCAGCAGCTTAGGTCAGGGTACCTACGAGCAGTACTTC. Protein product: CASSLGQGTYEQYF. This chain connects TRBV7-9 to TRBJ2-7, with D possibly TRBD1 on 5 matching bases. V shed 1 base and J shed 2 bases, with 9 bases lying between them. This CDR3 spans 14 amino acids. Germline V gene data show CDR1 as SEHNR and CDR2 as FQNEAQ (reference sequence).

This rearrangement joins TRBV11-2 to TRBJ1-5; D ambiguous. In germline, CDR1 is SGHAT, CDR2 FQNNGV. The CDR3 totals 14 residues. V was cut by 0 bases and J by 6 bases, with 9 bases left in between. DNA for the CDR3: TGTGCCAGCAGCTTAGATTTATTAGTTCAGCCCCAGCATTTT. It specifies CASSLDLLVQPQHF.

J is TRBJ1-1 and V is TRBV19, with 7 nucleotides matching TRBD1. CDR3 length: 13 residues. Unmatched junction bases numbered 3, after V lost 7 bases and J lost 1 base. CDR1 is LNHDA and CDR2 is SQIVND in the germline V gene (reference sequence). CDR3 loop: CASTRTGNTEAFF. The DNA for the CDR3 is TGTGCCAGTACGAGGACAGGGAACACTGAAGCTTTCTTT.

The chain uses TRBV6-6 and TRBJ1-5, with D maybe TRBD1 (5 bases). Germline V lookup: CDR1 MNHNY, CDR2 SVGAGI (reference sequence). This CDR3 has 13 residues. V was pared by 10 bases and J by 3 bases, with 13 bases between. The CDR3 is CATATRDNQPQHF. CDR3 in DNA: TGTGCCACCGCGACCAGGGACAATCAGCCCCAGCATTTT.